This is a list of T cell receptor beta chains from one sample in a study of blood T cell repertoires in COVID-19. The protocol was immunoSEQ multiplex PCR, while the TCRdb copy is restricted to in-frame clones and leaves out a portion. This repertoire shows fewer than 50,000 clones, 70% to 90% found once; its top ten account for 10% to 15%. The specimen was peripheral blood. These receptors were taken from a human donor in a cohort sampled during active COVID-19. CDR3s include the opening cysteine and the closing phenylalanine or tryptophan. D genes are given only for firm matches. Expanded clones get a size class; other rows say once, few or many, or leave the size out.

D	size	V	J	length	CDR3	DNA
NA	NA	TRBV27	TRBJ2-7	15	CASSLYPSASYEQYF	TGTGCCAGCAGTTTATACCCTAGCGCCTCCTACGAGCAGTACTTC
TRBD1	once	TRBV9	TRBJ1-4	15	CASSERTGYLEKLFF	TGTGCCAGCAGCGAAAGGACAGGGTATCTTGAAAAACTGTTTTTT
NA	NA	TRBV30	TRBJ1-6	15	CAWRVAPKADSPLHF	TGTGCCTGGAGGGTGGCACCTAAGGCGGATTCACCCCTCCACTTT
TRBD1	NA	TRBV5-1	TRBJ1-2	15	CASSLTGGADYGYTF	TGCGCCAGCAGCCTGACAGGGGGCGCTGACTATGGCTACACCTTC
TRBD1	NA	TRBV27	TRBJ1-1	15	CASSYRGRGNTEAFF	TGTGCCAGCAGCTACAGGGGGCGGGGGAACACTGAAGCTTTCTTT
TRBD1	NA	TRBV7-7	TRBJ2-5	14	CASSLGGGVETQYF	TGTGCCAGCAGCTTAGGAGGGGGCGTGGAGACCCAGTACTTC
NA	NA	TRBV2	TRBJ1-4	14	CASRIQGTNEKLFF	TGTGCCAGCAGGATACAGGGAACTAATGAAAAACTGTTTTTT
TRBD1	NA	TRBV11-3	TRBJ2-1	14	CASSETGIYNEQFF	TGTGCCAGCAGCGAGACAGGGATCTACAATGAGCAGTTCTTC
NA	NA	TRBV2	TRBJ2-7	15	CASSPTARSSYEQYF	TGTGCCAGCAGTCCGACAGCTCGAAGCTCCTACGAGCAGTACTTC
NA	NA	TRBV28	TRBJ1-5	13	CASKGYSNQPQHF	TGTGCCAGCAAGGGGTATAGCAATCAGCCCCAGCATTTT
NA	NA	TRBV5-5	TRBJ2-5	14	CASSLWGGPETQYF	TGTGCCAGCAGCTTATGGGGGGGGCCCGAGACCCAGTACTTC
NA	NA	TRBV27	TRBJ1-4	14	CASSLSGANEKLFF	TGTGCCAGCAGTTTATCAGGGGCTAATGAAAAACTGTTTTTT
TRBD1	once	TRBV6-2/TRBV6-3	TRBJ1-2	13	CASSWTGNYGYTF	TGTGCCAGCAGTTGGACAGGGAACTATGGCTACACCTTC
TRBD1	few	TRBV4-2	TRBJ2-7	15	CASSQGTGEDYEQYF	TGTGCCAGCAGCCAGGGGACAGGGGAGGACTACGAGCAGTACTTC
TRBD1	NA	TRBV30	TRBJ1-6	15	CAWSSRQGYNSPLHF	TGTGCCTGGAGTTCCCGACAGGGATATAATTCACCCCTCCACTTT
TRBD1	NA	TRBV2	TRBJ1-5	16	CASAAGQEGLGQPQHF	TGTGCCAGCGCCGCGGGACAGGAGGGGTTGGGTCAGCCCCAGCATTTT
NA	NA	TRBV18	TRBJ1-3	16	CASSTLGARSGNTIYF	TGTGCCAGCTCCACGTTGGGGGCCCGCTCTGGAAACACCATATATTTT
TRBD1	NA	TRBV6-5	TRBJ2-7	16	CASSYSFGTASYEQYF	TGTGCCAGCAGTTACTCGTTCGGGACAGCATCCTACGAGCAGTACTTC
TRBD1	NA	TRBV2	TRBJ1-4	13	CAGSQGVNEKLFF	TGTGCCGGGTCACAGGGGGTGAATGAAAAACTGTTTTTT
NA	few	TRBV9	TRBJ1-2	14	CASSGRQTNYGYTF	TGTGCCAGCAGCGGGCGACAGACTAACTATGGCTACACCTTC
TRBD1	NA	TRBV27	TRBJ2-1	16	CASSSPRDRVHNEQFF	TGTGCCAGCAGTTCCCCCCGGGACAGGGTCCACAATGAGCAGTTCTTC
TRBD2	NA	TRBV2	TRBJ2-1	16	CASSPRGGQSYNEQFF	TGTGCCAGCAGTCCCCGCGGGGGTCAGTCCTACAATGAGCAGTTCTTC
NA	NA	TRBV30	TRBJ1-1	11	CAWSGQSEAFF	TGTGCCTGGAGTGGACAGTCTGAAGCTTTCTTT
NA	NA	TRBV5-1	TRBJ1-1	14	CASSIGDGDTEAFF	TGCGCCAGCAGTATAGGAGACGGAGACACTGAAGCTTTCTTT
TRBD1	NA	TRBV5-5	TRBJ2-7	13	CASSLGDRDEQYF	TGTGCCAGCAGCTTGGGGGACAGGGACGAGCAGTACTTC
TRBD1	NA	TRBV7-9	TRBJ1-2	15	CASSVWTGSNYGYTF	TGTGCCAGCAGCGTATGGACAGGGTCGAACTATGGCTACACCTTC
TRBD1	NA	TRBV5-1	TRBJ2-1	17	CASSLGAWDRGTGEQFF	TGCGCCAGCAGTCTGGGGGCTTGGGACAGGGGAACGGGTGAGCAGTTCTTC
NA	NA	TRBV7-9	TRBJ2-1	15	CASSPRGGHFNEQFF	TGTGCCAGCAGCCCCAGAGGGGGACATTTCAATGAGCAGTTCTTC
TRBD2	NA	TRBV11-2	TRBJ2-7	13	CASFWEGSYEQYF	TGTGCCAGCTTTTGGGAGGGGTCCTACGAGCAGTACTTC
TRBD1	NA	TRBV18	TRBJ2-1	15	CASSLTRQGADEQFF	TGTGCCAGCTCCCTCACCAGACAGGGGGCCGATGAGCAGTTCTTC
NA	NA	TRBV5-1	TRBJ1-1	13	CASSPQMNTEAFF	TGCGCCAGCAGCCCACAAATGAACACTGAAGCTTTCTTT
NA	NA	TRBV6-5	TRBJ2-1	11	CASRTYNEQFF	TGTGCCAGCAGGACTTACAATGAGCAGTTCTTC
NA	NA	TRBV6-5	TRBJ1-5	13	CDLQGQSDQPQHF	TGTGACCTCCAGGGCCAGAGTGATCAGCCCCAGCATTTT
TRBD1	few	TRBV30	TRBJ1-2	15	CAWGLDRGNDYGYTF	TGTGCCTGGGGCCTGGACAGGGGAAACGACTATGGCTACACCTTC
NA	NA	TRBV5-6	TRBJ1-5	14	CASSNQQEGQPQHF	TGTGCCAGCAGCAATCAACAGGAGGGTCAGCCCCAGCATTTT
NA	NA	TRBV4-1	TRBJ1-2	15	CASSQDDAGIGAYTF	TGCGCCAGCAGCCAAGATGATGCGGGTATAGGAGCCTACACCTTC
NA	NA	TRBV5-6	TRBJ1-4	15	CASSSQGIRGEKLFF	TGTGCCAGCAGCTCGCAGGGGATCCGGGGTGAAAAACTGTTTTTT
NA	few	TRBV10-3	TRBJ1-1	14	CAISVERDTTEAFF	TGTGCCATCAGTGTGGAGAGAGATACAACTGAAGCTTTCTTT
TRBD1	NA	TRBV4-1	TRBJ1-1	15	CASSRGQGMNTEAFF	TGCGCCAGCAGCCGAGGACAGGGGATGAACACTGAAGCTTTCTTT
NA	NA	TRBV19	TRBJ1-6	14	CASSDRFEISPLHF	TGTGCCAGTTCTGACAGGTTCGAAATTTCACCCCTCCACTTT
NA	NA	TRBV30	TRBJ1-1	12	CAWTARGTEAFF	TGTGCCTGGACGGCGCGGGGTACTGAAGCTTTCTTT
TRBD2	NA	TRBV30	TRBJ2-6	17	CAWSTFRGGSGANVLTF	TGTGCCTGGAGTACCTTCCGGGGGGGATCTGGGGCCAACGTCCTGACTTTC
NA	NA	TRBV5-1	TRBJ1-1	16	CASSLAGAGGSTEAFF	TGCGCCAGCAGCTTAGCAGGGGCGGGAGGGTCCACTGAAGCTTTCTTT
TRBD1	NA	TRBV25-1	TRBJ1-2	15	CASSEWDRGGYGYTF	TGTGCCAGCAGTGAATGGGACAGGGGCGGTTATGGCTACACCTTC
NA	NA	TRBV7-2	TRBJ1-1	14	CASSPTPGRVKAFF	TGTGCCAGCAGTCCAACCCCTGGCAGGGTGAAAGCTTTCTTT
NA	few	TRBV11-2	TRBJ1-2	14	CPLVTEPSASGYTF	TGTCCACTGGTGACAGAACCATCCGCGAGTGGCTACACCTTC
TRBD2	few	TRBV3-1/TRBV3-2	TRBJ2-7	16	CASSQDKVAGGYEQYF	TGTGCCAGCAGCCAAGATAAAGTAGCGGGGGGATACGAGCAGTACTTC
TRBD1	NA	TRBV7-6	TRBJ2-6	19	CASSLAAGGSSSGANVLTF	TGTGCCAGCAGCTTAGCGGCAGGGGGCTCTTCCTCTGGGGCCAACGTCCTGACTTTC
NA	NA	TRBV9	TRBJ1-2	14	CASSVAARNYGYTF	TGTGCCAGCAGCGTAGCTGCCAGGAACTATGGCTACACCTTC
TRBD1	once	TRBV29-1	TRBJ1-2	12	CSVATGASGYTF	TGCAGCGTCGCAACAGGGGCGAGTGGCTACACCTTC
NA	few	TRBV19	TRBJ1-1	13	CASSIFSNTEAFF	TGTGCCAGTAGTATATTCTCCAACACTGAAGCTTTCTTT
NA	few	TRBV2	TRBJ1-1	14	CASSEARDLSEAFF	TGTGCCAGCAGTGAAGCCAGGGATTTATCTGAAGCTTTCTTT
NA	few	TRBV12-3/TRBV12-4	TRBJ1-2	12	CASSIGTYGYTF	TGTGCCAGCAGTATAGGGACATATGGCTACACCTTC
TRBD1	NA	TRBV30	TRBJ1-2	15	CAWSVGSGGAYGYTF	TGTGCCTGGAGTGTAGGCTCAGGGGGAGCCTATGGCTACACCTTC
TRBD2	NA	TRBV4-3	TRBJ2-5	15	CASSQDLTSEGTQYF	TGCGCCAGCAGCCAAGATCTCACTAGCGAAGGGACCCAGTACTTC
NA	NA	TRBV4-2	TRBJ1-2	16	CASSRTERNSAYGYTF	TGTGCCAGCAGCCGAACTGAAAGGAACAGTGCCTATGGCTACACCTTC
TRBD1	NA	TRBV4-1	TRBJ2-5	15	CASSQGTGAAETQYF	TGCGCCAGCAGCCAAGGGACAGGGGCTGCAGAGACCCAGTACTTC